This T cell receptor beta chain appears in the sequencing data of a study of CD8+ T cells in alopecia areata. In the study overall: Those treated were given oral tofacitinib at 5 to 10 mg twice daily. Overall study findings and caveats: On tofacitinib, scalp clonality and expanded CD8+ clones among top 100 fell significantly.

As to this clone: The target antigen is unknown.

Extraction and reverse transcription of RNA yielded cDNA as the sequencing template. Clones were sequenced by immunoSEQ multiplex PCR, and TCRdb holds only the in-frame ones, with some missing. Of 190,000 or so clones in the sample, about 60% were seen once. The sample's treatment: oral pan-JAK inhibitor, 5-10 mg twice daily. Those with alopecia areata gave lesional scalp punch biopsies and peripheral blood. V was trimmed by 0 bases and J by 10 bases, leaving 13 bases between them. The CDR3 is made up of 15 amino acids. Germline CDR1 reads SGHVS; CDR2 reads FQNEAQ. The chain links TRBV7-8 to TRBJ1-6; tentatively, D is TRBD1 (6 bases). The clonotype comes from a human donor with alopecia areata. The material sequenced was CD8+ T cells sorted from blood, taken at week 24, from a patient treated with tofacitinib. The CDR3 region is CASSLADQGPSPLHF. In DNA, the CDR3 is TGTGCCAGCAGCTTAGCGGACCAGGGGCCCTCACCCCTCCACTTT.